The clone carrying this T cell receptor (beta chain) was counted only a few times. Its antigen is as yet unknown. This sample is drawn from a study of CD8 T cells in ankylosing spondylitis. Points from the study as a whole: Blood of patients with ankylosing spondylitis appeared to be characterized by a TCR beta motif of eight highly homologous variants.

With 2 bases removed from V and 9 bases from J, the gap between germline ends came to 14 bases. The CDR3 runs 14 residues. Germline assignment: CDR1 ENHRY and CDR2 SYGVKD. TCRdb processed the 5' RACE reads anew with MiXCR; each CDR3 protein has one entry. The sample lists 700,000 or so distinct CDR3 sequences, around 19% occurring once. The receptor was isolated from a male donor with ankylosing spondylitis. Material: blood, either unsorted or a sorted T cell fraction (not recorded which). The chain is built from TRBV10-3 and TRBJ2-1; weak D call: TRBD1 (6 bases). This chain's CDR3 is CAISEGDRFPEQFF. The CDR3 bases are TGTGCCATCAGTGAGGGAGACAGGTTCCCTGAGCAGTTCTTC.